These 20 T cell receptor beta chains share one sample of origin, sequenced in a study of T cell changes during pregnancy in multiple sclerosis. Method: immunoSEQ multiplex PCR; TCRdb's copy keeps in-frame clones and lacks some. Among about 42,000 clones listed, around 89% were seen once. The material sequenced was CD4+ T cells from peripheral blood mononuclear cells, taken in the second trimester of pregnancy. The receptors were gathered from a female donor with multiple sclerosis, enrolled in a pregnancy study.

The table lists this clone with a few counts. The rearrangement joins TRBV9 to TRBJ2-1; no clear D. CDR3 length: 16 amino acids. Trimming cost V 0 bases and J 4 bases, with 14 bases left between them. Germline V gene sequence: CDR1 SGDLS, CDR2 YYNGEE. The CDR3 protein is CASSVEAGHLYNEQFF. CDR3 DNA: TGTGCCAGCAGCGTAGAGGCAGGCCATCTTTACAATGAGCAGTTCTTC.

This chain connects TRBV28 to TRBJ2-2; TRBD1 is a possible D gene (6 bases). There are 16 residues in the CDR3. CDR1 and CDR2 from the germline V gene are MDHEN and SYDVKM. The V gene lost 6 bases and the J gene lost 3 bases, with 17 bases spanning the gap. The CDR3 sequence is CASSRPGTPYTGELFF. The CDR3 DNA reads TGTGCCAGCAGCCGCCCCGGGACACCATACACCGGGGAGCTGTTTTTT.

This sequence joins TRBV6-5 and TRBJ2-5; TRBD2 might be the D (5 bases). Germline V gene lookup returns CDR1 MNHEY and CDR2 SVGAGI. This CDR3 is built from 14 residues. Trimming pared 8 bases from V and 4 bases from J, leaving 17 bases between. The CDR3 region is CASSPTGYGETQYF. In DNA form, the CDR3 reads TGTGCCAGCTCCCCAACGGGGTATGGAGAGACCCAGTACTTC.

The chain couples TRBV19 to TRBJ1-1; TRBD1 matches 10 bases. Germline V gene lookup returns CDR1 LNHDA and CDR2 SQIVND (reference sequence). V lost 4 bases to trimming and J lost 1 base; unmatched junction nucleotides: 3. This CDR3 has 15 residues. The CDR3 DNA follows: TGTGCCAGTAGTACGGACAGGGGGTCGAACACTGAAGCTTTCTTT. Its translation is CASSTDRGSNTEAFF.

The rearrangement joins TRBV15 to TRBJ2-3; TRBD2 is a possible D gene (6 bases). Trimming pared 1 base from V and 6 bases from J, leaving 14 bases between. Germline lookup yields CDR1 LNHNV and CDR2 YYDKDF (reference sequence). This CDR3 has 15 amino acids. Here the CDR3 DNA reads TGTGCCACCAGCAGAGGAGGCGGGGTGCAGGATACGCAGTATTTT. Amino acids: CATSRGGGVQDTQYF. Drawing the rest from reference TRBV15 and TRBJ2-3, the complete variable domain is DAMVIQNPRYQVTQFGKPVTLSCSQTLNHNVMYWYQQKSSQAPKLLFHYYDKDFNNEADTPDNFQSRRPNTSFCFLDIRSPGLGDTAMYLCATSRGGGVQDTQYFGPGTRLTVL.

The V gene is TRBV7-2, the J gene TRBJ1-5, with D unclear. This CDR3 is built from 14 residues. Germline values: CDR1 SGHTA, CDR2 FQGNSA. Trimming stripped 2 bases from V and 2 bases from J, with 7 bases between. The CDR3 DNA is TGTGCCAGCAGCTTACGACACGGCAATCAGCCCCAGCATTTT. This translates into CASSLRHGNQPQHF.

The J gene is TRBJ2-3, the V gene TRBV6-4, with D uncertain. Trimming shortened V by 0 bases and J by 2 bases, and 9 bases separated the two germline ends. The CDR3 covers 15 residues. Germline V gives CDR1 MRHNA, CDR2 SNTAGT. As DNA, the CDR3 is TGTGCCAGCAGTGACTCGAGCCACCCCACAGATACGCAGTATTTT. This encodes CASSDSSHPTDTQYF.

Points on this clone: Other DNA variants within this sample encode the same CDR3. The chain joins TRBV27 to TRBJ2-1; TRBD2 matches 11 bases. The ends lost 6 bases at V and 5 bases at J; junction bases unmatched: 6. The CDR3 is 15 amino acids. Germline CDR1 reads MNHEY; CDR2 reads SMNVEV (reference sequence). The DNA of the CDR3 is TGTGCCAGCAGCTCCGGGACTAGCGGCGACAATGAGCAGTTCTTC. Amino acid sequence: CASSSGTSGDNEQFF.

The J gene is TRBJ1-2, the V gene TRBV2; the match to TRBD1 covers 7 bases. Unmatched junction bases numbered 12, after V lost 6 bases and J lost 5 bases. Per the germline V gene, CDR1 is SNHLY and CDR2 is FYNNEI. The CDR3 totals 15 residues. CDR3 DNA sequence: TGTGCCAGCAGAAGACTCGGACAGGCTCCTTATGGCTACACCTTC. Its translation: CASRRLGQAPYGYTF.

V usage is TRBV19 and J usage is TRBJ2-1; D not resolved. Germline values: CDR1 LNHDA, CDR2 SQIVND (reference sequence). This CDR3 region has 13 residues. With 6 bases removed from V and 6 bases from J, the gap between germline ends came to 12 bases. CDR3 protein: CASRRGTVNEQFF. CDR3 sequence (DNA): TGTGCCAGTAGGCGAGGAACTGTCAATGAGCAGTTCTTC.

The chain couples TRBV28 to TRBJ2-1, with TRBD2 matching 7 bases. CDR1 is MDHEN, CDR2 SYDVKM, per germline. This CDR3 region has 17 residues. V was pared by 1 base and J by 0 bases, with 6 bases of the junction left unmatched. The CDR3 coding sequence is TGTGCCAGCAGTTTATTAAGTCGCGGGAGCTCCTACAATGAGCAGTTCTTC. Protein product: CASSLLSRGSSYNEQFF.

The chain combines TRBV2 with TRBJ2-2; 7 nucleotides agree with TRBD1. Germline V lookup: CDR1 SNHLY, CDR2 FYNNEI. This CDR3 spans 15 amino acids. The V and J ends lost 7 bases and 1 base, in that order; junction bases with no gene match: 6. The CDR3 loop is CASNNGQENTGELFF. The DNA of the CDR3 is TGTGCCAGCAACAATGGACAGGAGAACACCGGGGAGCTGTTTTTT.

The V gene is TRBV30, the J gene TRBJ2-7, with a tentative D call TRBD1 (6 bases). The CDR3 has 15 residues. Germline V CDR1 and CDR2: GTSNPN, SVGIG (reference sequence). The germline V and J ends were trimmed by 0 bases and 0 bases, with 12 bases remaining between them. This chain's CDR3 is CAWSVKAGVSYEQYF. The CDR3 region has the DNA TGTGCCTGGAGTGTAAAGGCAGGGGTCTCCTACGAGCAGTACTTC.

The rearrangement links TRBV28 to TRBJ2-1, with D maybe TRBD1 (6 bases). This CDR3 has 15 amino acids. Germline V gene data show CDR1 as MDHEN and CDR2 as SYDVKM. V was shortened by 6 bases and J by 3 bases, with 15 bases between the two germline ends. The CDR3 DNA reads TGTGCCAGCAGAGGGGACGACAGGATCTACAATGAGCAGTTCTTC. This gives the protein CASRGDDRIYNEQFF.

This chain connects TRBV28 to TRBJ1-2, with D possibly TRBD1 on 6 matching bases. CDR1 and CDR2 from the germline V gene are MDHEN and SYDVKM. The CDR3 has 14 residues. Trimming cost V 3 bases and J 5 bases, with 13 bases left between them. The CDR3: CASSFPQGRYGYTF. The CDR3 nucleotides are TGTGCCAGCAGTTTCCCACAGGGTCGGTATGGCTACACCTTC.

The chain links TRBV5-1 to TRBJ1-3; the D is unclear. The CDR3 consists of 14 residues. Germline V gene data show CDR1 as SGHRS and CDR2 as YFSETQ. V lost 0 bases, J lost 0 bases, and 4 bases lay in between. The CDR3 sequence is CASSLDNSGNTIYF. CDR3 bases: TGCGCCAGCAGCTTGGACAACTCTGGAAACACCATATATTTT.

This sequence joins TRBV7-6 and TRBJ2-7; weak D call: TRBD1 (6 bases). V lost 5 bases to trimming and J lost 1 base, with 15 bases between them. Germline CDR1 and CDR2: SGHVS and FNYEAQ. This CDR3 has 15 amino acids. CDR3 loop: CASSQTGQGSYEQYF. The CDR3 nucleotides read TGTGCCAGCAGCCAAACAGGGCAGGGATCCTACGAGCAGTACTTC.

This rearrangement joins TRBV5-4 to TRBJ2-3; D is unresolved. Trimming removed 5 bases from V and 0 bases from J, with 13 bases in between. CDR1 is SGHNT and CDR2 is YYREEE in the germline V gene (reference sequence). The CDR3 has 15 residues. The CDR3 DNA follows: TGTGCCAGCAGATCGGAGATGGAAAGCACAGATACGCAGTATTTT. Protein sequence: CASRSEMESTDTQYF.

The rearrangement links TRBV7-2 to TRBJ1-1; TRBD1 matches 7 bases. The CDR3 is 14 residues long. The germline CDR1 and CDR2 sequences are SGHTA and FQGNSA. V gave up 4 bases and J gave up 9 bases; unmatched junction bases: 11. The CDR3 loop reads CASSSQSTGTKAFF. The CDR3 DNA sequence: TGTGCCAGCAGCTCGCAATCGACAGGGACGAAAGCTTTCTTT.

V usage is TRBV14 and J usage is TRBJ2-1; 7 bases are a match to TRBD2. J gave up 2 bases and V 5 bases, and 9 bases lay outside the gene matches. Germline V lookup: CDR1 SGHDN, CDR2 FVKESK. The CDR3 consists of 16 residues. The CDR3 DNA follows: TGTGCCAGCAGCTCGTTCCGTGCGGGAGCCTACAATGAGCAGTTCTTC. This gives the protein CASSSFRAGAYNEQFF.